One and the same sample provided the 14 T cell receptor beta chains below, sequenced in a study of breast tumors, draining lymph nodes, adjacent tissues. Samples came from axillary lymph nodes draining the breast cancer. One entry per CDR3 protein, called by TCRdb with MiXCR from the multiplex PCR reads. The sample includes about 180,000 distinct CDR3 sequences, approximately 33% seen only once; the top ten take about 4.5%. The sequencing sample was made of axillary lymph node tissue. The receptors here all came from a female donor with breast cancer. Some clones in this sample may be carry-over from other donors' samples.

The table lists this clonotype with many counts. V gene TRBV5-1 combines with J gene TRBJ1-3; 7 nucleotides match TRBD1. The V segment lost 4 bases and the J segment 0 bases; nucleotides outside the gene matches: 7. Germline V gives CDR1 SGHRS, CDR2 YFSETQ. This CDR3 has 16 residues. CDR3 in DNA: TGCGCCAGCAGCGCCGAGGGGACAGACTCTGGAAACACCATATATTTT. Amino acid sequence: CASSAEGTDSGNTIYF.

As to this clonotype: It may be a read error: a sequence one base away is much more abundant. CDR3 bases: TGTGCCAGCAGTTTGCAGGTGTACAAGGAGCAGTTCTTC. Translating it yields CASSLQVYKEQFF. The V and J genes are TRBV6-2 or TRBV6-3 and TRBJ2-1, with D hard to call. The CDR3 is 13 amino acids. Germline values: CDR1 MNHEY, CDR2 SVGEGT.

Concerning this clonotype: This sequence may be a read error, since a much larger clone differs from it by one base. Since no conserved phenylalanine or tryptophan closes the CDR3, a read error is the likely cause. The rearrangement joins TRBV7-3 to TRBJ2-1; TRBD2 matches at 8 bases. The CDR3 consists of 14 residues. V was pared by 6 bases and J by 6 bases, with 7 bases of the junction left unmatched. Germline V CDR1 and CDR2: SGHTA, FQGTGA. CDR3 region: CASRLAGGTNEQFL. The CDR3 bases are TGTGCCAGCAGATTGGCGGGAGGCACCAATGAGCAGTTCCTC.

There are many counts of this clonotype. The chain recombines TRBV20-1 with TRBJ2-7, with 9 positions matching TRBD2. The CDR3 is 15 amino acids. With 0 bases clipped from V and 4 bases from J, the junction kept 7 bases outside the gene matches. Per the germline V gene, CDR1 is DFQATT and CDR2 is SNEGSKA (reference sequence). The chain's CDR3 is CSARERVSGRYEQYF. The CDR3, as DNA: TGCAGTGCTAGAGAGAGGGTTAGCGGGAGATACGAGCAGTACTTC.

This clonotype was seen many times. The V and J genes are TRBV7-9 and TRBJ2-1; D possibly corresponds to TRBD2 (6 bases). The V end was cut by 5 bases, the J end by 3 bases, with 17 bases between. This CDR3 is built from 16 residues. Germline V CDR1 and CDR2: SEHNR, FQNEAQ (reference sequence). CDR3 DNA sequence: TGTGCCAGCAGCCCCCCCGGCGGGAAGATCTACAATGAGCAGTTCTTC. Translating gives CASSPPGGKIYNEQFF.

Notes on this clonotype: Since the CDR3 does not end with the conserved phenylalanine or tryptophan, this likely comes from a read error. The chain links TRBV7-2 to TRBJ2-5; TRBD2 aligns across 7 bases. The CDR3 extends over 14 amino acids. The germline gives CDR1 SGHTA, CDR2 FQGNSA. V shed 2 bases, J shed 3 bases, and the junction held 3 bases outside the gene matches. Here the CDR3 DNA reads TGTGCCAGCAGCTTAACGGGGGGAGAAGAGACCCAGTACCCC. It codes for CASSLTGGEETQYP.

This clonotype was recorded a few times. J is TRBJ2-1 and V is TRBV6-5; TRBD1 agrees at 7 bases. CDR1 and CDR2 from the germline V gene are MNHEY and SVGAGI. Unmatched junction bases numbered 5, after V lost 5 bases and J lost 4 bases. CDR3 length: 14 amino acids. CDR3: CASSHGTVYNEQFF. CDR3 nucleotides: TGTGCCAGCAGTCACGGGACAGTTTACAATGAGCAGTTCTTC.

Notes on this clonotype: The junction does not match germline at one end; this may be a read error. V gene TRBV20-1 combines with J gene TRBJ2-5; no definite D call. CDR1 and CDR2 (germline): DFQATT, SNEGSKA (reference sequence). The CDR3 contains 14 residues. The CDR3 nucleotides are TGCAGTGCTGGAGATCCTAGGACCACAGATCCGCAGTACTTC. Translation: CSAGDPRTTDPQYF.

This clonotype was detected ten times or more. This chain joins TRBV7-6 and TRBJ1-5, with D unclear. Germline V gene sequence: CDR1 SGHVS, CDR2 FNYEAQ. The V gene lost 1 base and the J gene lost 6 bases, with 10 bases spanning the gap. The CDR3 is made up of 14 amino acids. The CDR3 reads CASSLGGGGQPQHF. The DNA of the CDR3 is TGTGCCAGCAGCTTAGGAGGAGGCGGTCAGCCCCAGCATTTT.

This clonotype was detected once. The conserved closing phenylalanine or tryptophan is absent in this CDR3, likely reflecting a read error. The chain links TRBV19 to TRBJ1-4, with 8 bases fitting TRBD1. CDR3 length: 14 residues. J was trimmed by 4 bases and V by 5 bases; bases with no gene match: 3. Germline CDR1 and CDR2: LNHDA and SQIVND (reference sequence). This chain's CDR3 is CASSAGQVNEKLFL. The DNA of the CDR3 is TGTGCCAGTAGTGCGGGACAGGTTAATGAAAAACTGTTTCTT.

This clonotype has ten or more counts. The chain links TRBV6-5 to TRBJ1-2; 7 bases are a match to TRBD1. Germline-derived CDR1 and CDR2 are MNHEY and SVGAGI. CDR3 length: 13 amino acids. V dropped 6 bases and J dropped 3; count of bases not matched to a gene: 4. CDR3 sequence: CASRGTEDYGYTF. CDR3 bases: TGTGCCAGCAGGGGGACAGAAGACTATGGCTACACCTTC.

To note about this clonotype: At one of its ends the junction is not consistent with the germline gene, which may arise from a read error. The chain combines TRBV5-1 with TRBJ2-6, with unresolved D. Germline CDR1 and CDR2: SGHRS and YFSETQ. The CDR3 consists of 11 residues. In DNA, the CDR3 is TGCGGCAGCAGCTTGGCCAACGTCCTGACTTTC. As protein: CGSSLANVLTF.

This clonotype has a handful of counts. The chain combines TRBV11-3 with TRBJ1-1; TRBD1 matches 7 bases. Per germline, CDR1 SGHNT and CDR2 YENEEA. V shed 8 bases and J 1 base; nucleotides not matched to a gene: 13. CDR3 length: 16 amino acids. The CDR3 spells CASVRRQGSPNTEAFF. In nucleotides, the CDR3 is TGTGCCAGCGTTCGAAGACAGGGTTCACCGAACACTGAAGCTTTCTTT.

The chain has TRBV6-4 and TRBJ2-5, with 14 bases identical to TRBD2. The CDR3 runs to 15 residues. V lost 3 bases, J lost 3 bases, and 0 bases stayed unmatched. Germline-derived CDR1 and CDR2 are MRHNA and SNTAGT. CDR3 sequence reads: CASSEGLAGEETQYF. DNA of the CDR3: TGTGCCAGCAGTGAGGGACTAGCGGGGGAAGAGACCCAGTACTTC.